The clone carrying this T cell receptor (beta chain) showed up many times. No antigen is known for it. This entry is derived from a study of T cells in Graves' hyperthyroidism and ophthalmopathy. Study as a whole: At initial diagnosis, before any treatment had begun, peripheral blood was obtained.

The TCR beta CDR3 regions underwent amplification using RNA transcripts as the source. HTBI primers drove first-round RT-PCR of the TCR CDR3. TCRdb passed the multiplex PCR reads through MiXCR, listing each CDR3 protein once. The repertoire consists of some 700,000 distinct CDR3 sequences, with roughly 17% occurring once and the leading ten covering less than 20%. Study findings and constraints: In the blood, most expanded thyroid clonotypes above 0.001 appeared as well.

Patients aged 18 to 65 had newly diagnosed hyperthyroidism lasting under 2 months. PBMCs were collected from an approximately 10 ml volume of fresh peripheral blood. Germline V gene data show CDR1 as KGHDR and CDR2 as SFDVKD. With 8 bases removed from V and 3 bases from J, the gap between germline ends came to 9 bases. This CDR3 is 12 amino acids long. The sequenced sample was blood. This chain uses TRBV24-1 with TRBJ1-1; D is ambiguous. This clonotype was sampled from a middle-aged man with Graves' hyperthyroidism. CDR3 in DNA: TGTGCCACCACAGACGGTGACACTGAAGCTTTCTTT. Translation: CATTDGDTEAFF.